The rows below give T cell receptor beta chains drawn from one sample of a study of response to subunit inactivated influenza vaccine. TCRdb re-called the RT-PCR reads with MiXCR, one entry per CDR3 protein. The profile shows some 570,000 distinct CDR3 sequences, approximately 11% of them singletons. In addition, the sample was reused for a study of T cells expressing NK-cell markers.

Source: PBMCs from blood, taken on the day of vaccination. Every receptor here comes from a man aged 50-59 years who received an inactivated influenza vaccine. Both conserved end residues are part of each CDR3. The D gene is left open where the match is weak. Not all rows give a size; the values are once, few, many and, for expanded clones, a class.

>TRBJ2-7|few|-|TRBV5-1
TGCGCCAGCAGCTTGGAGGGGATAGAATCTTGGCAGTACTTC
CASSLEGIESWQYF
>TRBJ2-7|-|-|TRBV12-3/TRBV12-4
TGTGCCAGCAGTTTTGGACACGTTAGCTCCTACGAGCAGTACTTC
CASSFGHVSSYEQYF
>TRBJ2-1|-|-|TRBV24-1
TGTGCCACCGTTTTAAATGTTGCCGGACTCAGCTCCTACAATGAGCAGTTCTTC
CATVLNVAGLSSYNEQFF
>TRBJ2-7|few|TRBD2|TRBV20-1
TGCAGTGCTGAGGGACTAGCGGGAGAGTTGGGGCAGTACTTC
CSAEGLAGELGQYF
>TRBJ1-6|few|-|TRBV6-4
TGTGCCAGCGCCCAGGAGAGCTCCTATAATTCACCCCTCCACTTT
CASAQESSYNSPLHF
>TRBJ2-1|few|TRBD2|TRBV24-1
TGTGCCACCAGTGATGAGACTAGCGGGAGGGCCTTGGATGAGCAGTTCTTC
CATSDETSGRALDEQFF
>TRBJ2-2|-|-|TRBV9
TGTGCCAGCAGCGCAGAACTCGGGGAGCTGTTTTTT
CASSAELGELFF
>TRBJ2-5|once|-|TRBV27
TGTGCCAGCAGTTTACCCCGGGACCCTAGGGAGACCCAGTACTTC
CASSLPRDPRETQYF
>TRBJ2-5|-|TRBD1|TRBV5-1
TGCGCCAGCAGCTCAGGACAGGGCCCAGAGACCCAGTACTTC
CASSSGQGPETQYF
>TRBJ2-2|few|TRBD2|TRBV13
TGTGCCAGCTCGCGAGCGGGAGGGATGACCGGGGAGCTGTTTTTT
CASSRAGGMTGELFF
>TRBJ2-7|many|TRBD1|TRBV6-1
TGTGCCAGCATCCCATCTGCGACAGGGGGGCACGAGCAGTACTTC
CASIPSATGGHEQYF
>TRBJ1-1|-|-|TRBV12-3/TRBV12-4
TGTGCCAGCAGTTTCGTGGCTAACACTGAAGCTTTCTTT
CASSFVANTEAFF
>TRBJ2-7|-|TRBD1|TRBV9
TGTGCCAGCAGCGTATCCCACAGGGGGAACTACGAGCAGTACTTC
CASSVSHRGNYEQYF
>TRBJ2-2|-|TRBD2|TRBV11-2
TGTGCCAGCAGCCCCCAAGCGGGGGGTAACACCGGGGAGCTGTTTTTT
CASSPQAGGNTGELFF
>TRBJ2-6|few|-|TRBV6-5
TGTGCCAGCAGTTACTCAGAAACCTCTGGGGCCAACGTCCTGACTTTC
CASSYSETSGANVLTF
>TRBJ2-3|few|-|TRBV7-8
TGTGCCAGCAGCTTAGTGGATAGTACTGATACGCAGTATTTT
CASSLVDSTDTQYF
>TRBJ2-5|-|-|TRBV7-2
TGTGCCAGCAGCTTAAACAGGGGAGGTTGGGAGACCCAGTACTTC
CASSLNRGGWETQYF
>TRBJ2-3|-|-|TRBV9
TGTGCCAGCAGCGTATCGCCAGTCTCGGATACGCAGTATTTT
CASSVSPVSDTQYF
>TRBJ2-5|few|-|TRBV20-1
TGCAGTGCTAGTCGACACCGCCGGGAGACCCAGTACTTC
CSASRHRRETQYF
>TRBJ2-2|-|TRBD1|TRBV10-3
TGTGCCATCAGTCCGGGACAGGGGGCTACCGGGGAGCTGTTTTTT
CAISPGQGATGELFF
>TRBJ2-1|many|-|TRBV7-6
TGTGCCAGCAGCTCGGACTATTTGTTTGATGAGCAGTTCTTC
CASSSDYLFDEQFF
>TRBJ2-5|once|TRBD2|TRBV12-3/TRBV12-4
TGTGCCAGCAGTACCTCCGGGACTAGGGTCGGAGAGACCCAGTACTTC
CASSTSGTRVGETQYF
>TRBJ2-2|few|TRBD1|TRBV5-6
TGTGCCAGCAGCGGAGCACAGGGGGCGCTCAAGGGGGAGCTGTTTTTT
CASSGAQGALKGELFF
>TRBJ2-7|many|-|TRBV7-2
TGTGCCAGCAGCCAGGACAATACCTACGAGCAGTACTTC
CASSQDNTYEQYF
>TRBJ2-1|few|-|TRBV28
TGTGCCAGCAGTTTAATTAAATATGAGCAGTTCTTC
CASSLIKYEQFF